These 25 T cell receptor beta chains share one sample of origin, sequenced in a study of blood T cell repertoires in COVID-19. The repertoire was sequenced with immunoSEQ multiplex PCR; TCRdb's copy has only in-frame clones and lacks some. The table has about 36,000 clones, roughly 80% seen once; the top ten hold roughly 2%. The sequencing sample was made of peripheral blood. These receptors originate from a man between 60 and 70 years old with active COVID-19.

In its sample, this clone was seen a few times. Within the sample, other DNA sequences also encode this same CDR3. The chain combines TRBV27 with TRBJ2-1; 11 bases map to TRBD1. CDR1 is MNHEY, CDR2 SMNVEV, per germline (reference sequence). The CDR3 extends over 16 amino acids. J gave up 4 bases and V 1 base, and 3 bases lay outside the gene matches. The CDR3 nucleotides are TGTGCCAGCAGTTTATATGGGACAGGGGGATACAATGAGCAGTTCTTC. Translating it yields CASSLYGTGGYNEQFF.

This clone was seen a single time. The genes are TRBV28 and TRBJ1-6; no clear D. Trimming cost V 5 bases and J 10 bases, with 9 bases left between them. The CDR3 contains 12 residues. Germline V CDR1 and CDR2: MDHEN, SYDVKM. This CDR3 reads CASSPKISPLHF. In DNA, the CDR3 is TGTGCCAGCAGTCCTAAGATCTCACCCCTCCACTTT.

This clone was seen only a few times. The chain carries TRBV3-1 (or the pseudogene TRBV3-2) and TRBJ1-1; the match to TRBD1 covers 7 bases. CDR1 is LGHDT and CDR2 is YNNKEL in the germline V gene (reference sequence). V shed 3 bases, J shed 4 bases, and the junction held 11 bases outside the gene matches. The CDR3 spans 16 residues. For the CDR3, the DNA is TGTGCCAGCAGCCACCGACAGGGTAGCGTTGGCACTGAAGCTTTCTTT. It encodes CASSHRQGSVGTEAFF.

The rearrangement links TRBV5-1 to TRBJ1-3; the D gene is possibly TRBD1 (6 bases). Between the trimmed V and J ends, which lost 1 base and 7 bases, there was a span of 12 bases. Germline V gives CDR1 SGHRS, CDR2 YFSETQ. This CDR3 is 14 amino acids long. Written as DNA, the CDR3 is TGCGCCAGCAGCTTGATAACAGGGACCAACACCATATATTTT. This codes for CASSLITGTNTIYF. Full variable domain (remainder filled in from reference TRBV5-1 and TRBJ1-3): KAGVTQTPRYLIKTRGQQVTLSCSPISGHRSVSWYQQTPGQGLQFLFEYFSETQRNKGNFPGRFSGRQFSNSRSEMNVSTLELGDSALYLCASSLITGTNTIYFGEGSWLTVV.

The chain links TRBV6-2 or TRBV6-3 to TRBJ2-3; 8 positions agree with TRBD2. Germline V gene lookup returns CDR1 MNHEY and CDR2 SVGEGT. The CDR3 runs 18 residues. Trimming cost V 5 bases and J 1 base; bases outside gene matches: 14. CDR3 in DNA: TGTGCCAGCAGTGACGGACTAGCCGATCCTATCGGCACAGATACGCAGTATTTT. This sequence encodes CASSDGLADPIGTDTQYF.

This chain connects TRBV5-1 to TRBJ1-3; a weak D match, TRBD1 (5 bases). The V end was cut by 0 bases, the J end by 1 base, with 8 bases between. This CDR3 has 15 amino acids. Germline values: CDR1 SGHRS, CDR2 YFSETQ. CDR3 protein: CASSLAPGSGNTIYF. CDR3 nucleotide sequence: TGCGCCAGCAGCTTGGCTCCAGGGTCTGGAAACACCATATATTTT. Looking up the rest from reference TRBV5-1 and TRBJ1-3 gives the full variable domain: KAGVTQTPRYLIKTRGQQVTLSCSPISGHRSVSWYQQTPGQGLQFLFEYFSETQRNKGNFPGRFSGRQFSNSRSEMNVSTLELGDSALYLCASSLAPGSGNTIYFGEGSWLTVV.

The table lists this clone with a count of one. This sequence joins TRBV23-1 and TRBJ1-2; D gene uncertain. TRBV23-1 carries the ORF label, with uncertain function. The CDR3 covers 17 residues. Trimming removed 0 bases at V and 5 bases at J, with 19 bases between. CDR3 sequence (DNA): TGCGCCAGCAGTCAATCTGGAGCCACTCAACTCCTTTATGGCTACACCTTC. Translating gives CASSQSGATQLLYGYTF.

The chain recombines TRBV10-2 with TRBJ2-5; a possible D gene is TRBD2 (6 bases). The CDR3 totals 15 residues. V lost 0 bases and J lost 2, with 10 bases in between. Germline CDR1 is WSHSY and CDR2 is SAAADI. The CDR3 DNA follows: TGCGCCAGCAGTGAGTCGGTGGGGAGGCAAGAGACCCAGTACTTC. Protein product: CASSESVGRQETQYF.

This chain links TRBV19 with TRBJ2-2, with 8 bases fitting TRBD2. V dropped 6 bases and J dropped 5; count of bases not matched to a gene: 11. Per the germline V gene, CDR1 is LNHDA and CDR2 is SQIVND (reference sequence). The CDR3 spans 16 residues. For the CDR3, the DNA is TGTGCCAGTAGGGACGATAAGCGGGAGAGGACCGGGGAGCTGTTTTTT. Its translation is CASRDDKRERTGELFF.

This chain links TRBV7-2 with TRBJ1-3; D may be TRBD1 (5 bases). CDR3 length equals 16 residues. Trimming cost V 3 bases and J 0 bases, with 12 bases left between them. CDR1 and CDR2 from the germline V gene are SGHTA and FQGNSA. The CDR3 sequence is CASSLYVGASGNTIYF. CDR3 nucleotides: TGTGCCAGCAGCTTGTATGTAGGGGCCTCTGGAAACACCATATATTTT.

In DNA form, the CDR3 reads TGTGCCAGCAGCTTAGGACTCAATCAGCCCCAGCATTTT. As protein: CASSLGLNQPQHF. The chain uses TRBV7-2 and TRBJ1-5; D is uncertain. The CDR3 has 13 residues. Germline V CDR1 and CDR2: SGHTA, FQGNSA. V was cut by 1 base and J by 3 bases, with 4 bases left in between.

This chain joins TRBV5-3 and TRBJ1-1, with 7 bases lining up with TRBD1. TRBV5-3 is classed as an ORF, of uncertain function. V lost 4 bases and J lost 4; bases outside the gene matches: 7. The CDR3 has 14 amino acids. CDR3 sequence reads: CARSQTGPSTEAFF. CDR3 coding DNA: TGTGCCAGAAGCCAGACAGGGCCATCCACTGAAGCTTTCTTT.

The CDR3 loop is CASSPRPGLAVSTDTQYF. The CDR3 DNA follows: TGTGCCAGCTCACCTCGACCGGGACTAGCGGTCTCCACAGATACGCAGTATTTT. V is TRBV18 and J is TRBJ2-3; 11 bases agree with TRBD2. The CDR3 contains 18 residues. Germline V gene lookup returns CDR1 KGHSH and CDR2 LQKENI. Trimming took 3 bases from V and 2 from J; bases not matched to a gene: 10. Combining the CDR3 with reference TRBV18 and TRBJ2-3 gives the whole variable domain NAGVMQNPRHLVRRRGQEARLRCSPMKGHSHVYWYRQLPEEGLKFMVYLQKENIIDESGMPKERFSAEFPKEGPSILRIQQVVRGDSAAYFCASSPRPGLAVSTDTQYFGPGTRLTVL.

This sequence joins TRBV4-1 and TRBJ2-5, with D possibly TRBD2 on 5 matching bases. Germline V gives CDR1 MGHRA, CDR2 YSYEKL. V shed 1 base and J shed 5 bases, with 20 bases lying between them. CDR3 size: 17 residues. The CDR3 sequence is CASSQGGSSTVSETQYF. CDR3 sequence (DNA): TGCGCCAGCAGCCAAGGAGGGTCTAGCACGGTATCGGAGACCCAGTACTTC.

The chain links TRBV3-1 (or the pseudogene TRBV3-2) to TRBJ1-2; D unresolved. Trimming cost V 1 base and J 6 bases, with 15 bases left between them. The CDR3 is made up of 15 amino acids. Germline V CDR1 and CDR2: LGHDT, YNNKEL (reference sequence). The CDR3 DNA follows: TGTGCCAGCAGCCAAGTTGCCCGGGAGGGAAATGGCTACACCTTC. Its protein is CASSQVAREGNGYTF.

CDR3 bases: TGTGCCAGTACGAGGCTCGCAAGCAATCAGCCCCAGCATTTT. Encoded protein: CASTRLASNQPQHF. V and J are TRBV19 and TRBJ1-5; D is unresolved. CDR1 LNHDA and CDR2 SQIVND come from the germline V gene (reference sequence). The CDR3 has 14 residues. The V end lost 7 bases, the J end lost 1 base, and 11 bases lay between the germline ends.

This chain uses TRBV11-2 with TRBJ1-1, with D perhaps TRBD1 (6 bases). V was shortened by 5 bases and J by 8 bases, with 27 bases between the two germline ends. The CDR3 is 17 amino acids. Germline V gene sequence: CDR1 SGHAT, CDR2 FQNNGV. The CDR3 DNA reads TGTGCCAGCAGCCGTCCTAACCCCACTGACAGGAAAAGCGAAGCTTTCTTT. Its translation is CASSRPNPTDRKSEAFF. Full variable domain (rest looked up from reference TRBV11-2 and TRBJ1-1): EAGVAQSPRYKIIEKRQSVAFWCNPISGHATLYWYQQILGQGPKLLIQFQNNGVVDDSQLPKDRFSAERLKGVDSTLKIQPAKLEDSAVYLCASSRPNPTDRKSEAFFGQGTRLTVV.

V is TRBV4-3 and J is TRBJ2-3; 9 bases match TRBD2. There are 16 residues in the CDR3. With V trimmed by 2 bases and J by 6 bases, 9 bases remained unmatched. Germline values: CDR1 LGHNA, CDR2 YSLEER. The CDR3 loop is CASSQRRGGGADTQYF. The CDR3 nucleotides are TGCGCCAGCAGCCAACGAAGGGGCGGGGGGGCGGATACGCAGTATTTT.

The DNA for the CDR3 is TGTGCCTGGAGTGGGTACAGGACAGCACCTGAAGCTTTCTTT. Its protein is CAWSGYRTAPEAFF. The V gene is TRBV30, the J gene TRBJ1-1, with D tentatively TRBD1 (6 bases). The CDR3 extends over 14 amino acids. CDR1 is GTSNPN and CDR2 is SVGIG in the germline V gene (reference sequence). V lost 1 base and J 6 bases, leaving 15 bases between the germline ends.

This clone came up once. The chain links TRBV7-6 to TRBJ2-7; 9 bases are shared with TRBD2. With V trimmed by 4 bases and J by 5 bases, 12 bases remained unmatched. This CDR3 has 16 residues. The V gene's germline CDR1 is SGHVS and CDR2 FNYEAQ. The CDR3 nucleotides are TGTGCCAGCAGCTCGTCTAGCCCTAGCGGGACCGACGAGCAGTACTTC. This codes for CASSSSSPSGTDEQYF.

This chain joins TRBV19 and TRBJ1-2, with a possible D match to TRBD1 (6 bases). V was shortened by 10 bases and J by 5 bases, with 17 bases between the two germline ends. CDR3 length: 13 amino acids. Germline values: CDR1 LNHDA, CDR2 SQIVND (reference sequence). The DNA of the CDR3 is TGTGCCATCGAGGCACGGGGGGCATATGGCTACACCTTC. Translation gives CAIEARGAYGYTF.

This chain links TRBV7-2 with TRBJ2-3; TRBD2 agrees at 12 bases. The junction had 16 bases not matched to a gene; V was cut back by 4 bases and J by 5 bases. CDR3 length: 19 residues. Germline CDR1 reads SGHTA; CDR2 reads FQGNSA. Written as DNA, the CDR3 is TGTGCCAGCAGCTCAGTACCCGCCAGACTAGCGGGGGAGAAAGATACGCAGTATTTT. Protein product: CASSSVPARLAGEKDTQYF. Full variable domain (rest looked up from reference TRBV7-2 and TRBJ2-3): GAGVSQSPSNKVTEKGKDVELRCDPISGHTALYWYRQSLGQGLEFLIYFQGNSAPDKSGLPSDRFSAERTGGSVSTLTIQRTQQEDSAVYLCASSSVPARLAGEKDTQYFGPGTRLTVL.

This clone was counted between two and nine times. The V gene is TRBV7-2, the J gene TRBJ1-1; 8 nucleotides agree with TRBD1. The CDR3 length is 14 residues. V lost 6 bases and J lost 5; bases outside the gene matches: 8. Germline lookup yields CDR1 SGHTA and CDR2 FQGNSA. In nucleotides, the CDR3 is TGTGCCAGCAGTTACCAGGGGGCTCGAACTGAAGCTTTCTTT. This gives the protein CASSYQGARTEAFF. Full variable domain (remainder filled in from reference TRBV7-2 and TRBJ1-1): GAGVSQSPSNKVTEKGKDVELRCDPISGHTALYWYRQSLGQGLEFLIYFQGNSAPDKSGLPSDRFSAERTGGSVSTLTIQRTQQEDSAVYLCASSYQGARTEAFFGQGTRLTVV.

The chain employs TRBV9 and TRBJ2-3; 10 bases map to TRBD2. Germline lookup yields CDR1 SGDLS and CDR2 YYNGEE. CDR3 length equals 14 residues. V trimming: 3 bases; J trimming: 12 bases; junction bases outside the gene matches: 10. The CDR3 sequence is CASSADYGTSAQYF. CDR3 in DNA: TGTGCCAGCAGCGCTGACTACGGGACTAGCGCCCAGTATTTT.

J is TRBJ2-1 and V is TRBV27; a possible D gene is TRBD2 (7 bases). The V end was cut by 5 bases, the J end by 0 bases, with 11 bases between. The CDR3 loop spans 15 amino acids. Germline V gives CDR1 MNHEY, CDR2 SMNVEV (reference sequence). CDR3 loop: CASSGQRDSYNEQFF. CDR3 coding DNA: TGTGCCAGCAGTGGACAGCGGGACTCCTACAATGAGCAGTTCTTC.